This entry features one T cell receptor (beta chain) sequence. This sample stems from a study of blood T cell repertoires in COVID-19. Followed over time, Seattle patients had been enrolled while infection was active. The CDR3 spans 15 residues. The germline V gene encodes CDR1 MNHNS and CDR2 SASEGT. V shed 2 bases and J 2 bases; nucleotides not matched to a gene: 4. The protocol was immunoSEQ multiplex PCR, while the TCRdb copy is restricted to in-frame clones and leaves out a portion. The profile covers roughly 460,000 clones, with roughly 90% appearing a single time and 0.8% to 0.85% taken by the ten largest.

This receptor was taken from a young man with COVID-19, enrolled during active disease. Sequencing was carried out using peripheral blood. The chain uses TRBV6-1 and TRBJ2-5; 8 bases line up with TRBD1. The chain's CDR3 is CASSERQGAQETQYF. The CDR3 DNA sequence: TGTGCCAGCAGTGAAAGGCAGGGGGCACAAGAGACCCAGTACTTC.